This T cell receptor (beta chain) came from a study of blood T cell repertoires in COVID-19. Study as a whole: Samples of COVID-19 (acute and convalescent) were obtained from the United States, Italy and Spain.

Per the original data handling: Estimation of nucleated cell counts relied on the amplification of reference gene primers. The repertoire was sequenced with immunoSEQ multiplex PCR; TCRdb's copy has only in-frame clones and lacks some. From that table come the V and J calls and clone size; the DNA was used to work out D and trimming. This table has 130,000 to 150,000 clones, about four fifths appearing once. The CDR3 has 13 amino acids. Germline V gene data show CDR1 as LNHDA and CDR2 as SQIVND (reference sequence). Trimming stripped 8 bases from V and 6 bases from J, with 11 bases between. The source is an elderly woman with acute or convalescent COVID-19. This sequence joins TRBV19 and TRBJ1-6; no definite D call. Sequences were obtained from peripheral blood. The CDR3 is CASSDGLNSPLHF. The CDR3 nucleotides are TGTGCCAGTTCGGACGGACTTAATTCACCCCTCCACTTT. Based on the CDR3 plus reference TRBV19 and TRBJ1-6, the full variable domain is DGGITQSPKYLFRKEGQNVTLSCEQNLNHDAMYWYRQDPGQGLRLIYYSQIVNDFQKGDIAEGYSVSREKKESFPLTVTSAQKNPTAFYLCASSDGLNSPLHFGNGTRLTVT.